What follows describes a single T cell receptor beta chain. This sample is drawn from a study of blood T cell repertoires in COVID-19. Assignments of participants to cohorts depended upon their own reported clinical history. The study counted Cohort 3 donors as recovered given two negative PCRs, clearance, or symptom resolution. In the original analysis: Nucleated cell counts were estimated from reference gene primer amplification. Some clones are missing from TCRdb's copy, which holds only in-frame ones; the method was immunoSEQ multiplex PCR. V and J calls and clone size are as listed in that table; D and trimming were resolved from the DNA. The table has 250,000 to 300,000 clones, 85% to 90% seen once; the top ten hold around 16%. CDR3 length equals 15 residues. The J segment lost 4 bases and the V segment lost 3 bases, leaving 6 bases of the junction unmatched. CDR1 and CDR2 from the germline V gene are SNHLY and FYNNEI.

Sequencing used PBMCs or T cells enriched from blood (not recorded which). The chain couples TRBV2 to TRBJ2-1; 7 bases match TRBD2. This clonotype was obtained from a man aged 18 to 29 who had recovered from COVID-19. CDR3: CASSDDPGRYNEQFF. In DNA form, the CDR3 reads TGTGCCAGCAGTGACGACCCCGGGAGGTACAATGAGCAGTTCTTC. Complete variable domain (other parts from reference TRBV2 and TRBJ2-1): EPEVTQTPSHQVTQMGQEVILRCVPISNHLYFYWYRQILGQKVEFLVSFYNNEISEKSEIFDDQFSVERPDGSNFTLKIRSTKLEDSAMYFCASSDDPGRYNEQFFGPGTRLTVL.